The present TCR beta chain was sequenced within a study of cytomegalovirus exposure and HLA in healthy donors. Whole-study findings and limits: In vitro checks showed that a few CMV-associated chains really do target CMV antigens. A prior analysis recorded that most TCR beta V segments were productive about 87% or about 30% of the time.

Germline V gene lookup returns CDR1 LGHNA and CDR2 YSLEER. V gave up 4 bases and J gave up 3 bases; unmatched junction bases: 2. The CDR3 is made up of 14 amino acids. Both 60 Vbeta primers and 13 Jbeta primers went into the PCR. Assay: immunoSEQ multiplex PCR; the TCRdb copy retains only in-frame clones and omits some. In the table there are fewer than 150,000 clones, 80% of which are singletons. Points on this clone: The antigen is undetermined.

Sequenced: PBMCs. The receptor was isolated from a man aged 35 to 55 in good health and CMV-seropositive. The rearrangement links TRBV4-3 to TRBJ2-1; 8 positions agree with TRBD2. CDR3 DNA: TGCGCCAGCAGCCTCGGGACTAGCTACAATGAGCAGTTCTTC. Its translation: CASSLGTSYNEQFF.